A selection of T cell receptor beta chains follows, all from one sample in a study of T cells after yellow fever vaccination. TCRdb reprocessed the 5' RACE reads with MiXCR, giving one entry per CDR3 protein. The table includes about 94,000 distinct CDR3 sequences, approximately 8.4% detected once. The starting material was CD8+ T cells not binding an NS4B(214-222) dextramer, sorted from PBMCs, obtained around 15 days after the first yellow fever vaccination. The receptors originated from a man aged 18 to 29 who received the YFV17D yellow fever vaccine. CDR3s include the opening cysteine and the closing phenylalanine or tryptophan. D genes are given only for firm matches. Clone size is stated in some rows and not others, as once, few, many or a class when expanded.

v_gene	abundance	d_gene	j_gene	CDR3nt	CDR3aa
TRBV10-3	few	-	TRBJ1-1	TGTGCCGCCGTCGAGGGGGGGAGGAGTGAAGCTTTCTTT	CAAVEGGRSEAFF
TRBV5-1	-	TRBD1	TRBJ2-3	TGCGCCAGCAGCTTGGCGAGGACAGGACCAGATACGCAGTATTTT	CASSLARTGPDTQYF
TRBV20-1	few	-	TRBJ2-1	TGCAGTGCTAGAGACGCCGGGTATGAGCAGTTCTTC	CSARDAGYEQFF
TRBV20-1	-	-	TRBJ1-1	TGCAGTGCTAGAGATTTTTCGGTGGGGGGGGCTACTGAAGCTTTCTTT	CSARDFSVGGATEAFF
TRBV6-5	-	TRBD2	TRBJ2-1	TGTGCCAGCAGTTACTCGACTAGCGGGGGGCTTGAGCAGTTCTTC	CASSYSTSGGLEQFF
TRBV28	few	-	TRBJ2-5	TGTGCCAGCATGGCCCGGGGGGCAGAAGGCCAGTACTTC	CASMARGAEGQYF
TRBV7-9	many	-	TRBJ1-1	TGTGCCAGCAGCGCGGTTCGGCCGGGAGGGAACACTGAAGCTTTCTTT	CASSAVRPGGNTEAFF
TRBV2	-	-	TRBJ1-5	TGTGCCAGCAGGCGGGATCAGCCCCAGCATTTT	CASRRDQPQHF
TRBV5-1	few	TRBD1	TRBJ2-1	TGCGCCAGCAGCTTGGACGGACAGGGGAGCTCCTACAATGAGCAGTTCTTC	CASSLDGQGSSYNEQFF
TRBV29-1	-	TRBD2	TRBJ2-1	TGCAGCGTTGAAAAGCCTTCAGGGACTAGCGGGGGGGCCTCCTACAATGAGCAGTTCTTC	CSVEKPSGTSGGASYNEQFF
TRBV7-9	few	TRBD1	TRBJ2-4	TGTGCCAGCAGCATAGACAGGGACGGCAAAAACATTCAGTACTTC	CASSIDRDGKNIQYF
TRBV6-6	few	-	TRBJ1-2	TGTGCCAGCAGTTACTCGGCAGCGGATGGCTACACCTTC	CASSYSAADGYTF
TRBV5-6	few	TRBD1	TRBJ1-5	TGTGCCAGCAGCCATAGCCTCGGACAGGGGGCTTTTCAGCCCCAGCATTTT	CASSHSLGQGAFQPQHF
TRBV4-3	-	-	TRBJ1-2	TGCGCCAGCAGCCAAGATGTGGGAGTCTTAGGCTATGGCTACACCTTC	CASSQDVGVLGYGYTF
TRBV12-2	few	-	TRBJ2-7	TGTGCAAGTCGCTTAGATCCGGGACAGGTATACGAGCAGTACTTC	CASRLDPGQVYEQYF
TRBV6-2/TRBV6-3	few	-	TRBJ2-5	TGTGCCAGCAGTTACCCTAGCGAGACCCAGTACTTC	CASSYPSETQYF
TRBV3-1	few	-	TRBJ1-1	TGTGCCAGCAGCCAAAGCAGGGTTACTGAAGCTTTCTTT	CASSQSRVTEAFF
TRBV4-1	-	TRBD2	TRBJ2-5	TGCGCCAGCAGCCCTTGGGTAGCGGGGGGTCCTGAGTACTTC	CASSPWVAGGPEYF
TRBV20-1	few	-	TRBJ2-7	TGCAGTGTGTACGATGGGGGGGCGGAGAAGCCCTACGAGCAGTACTTC	CSVYDGGAEKPYEQYF
TRBV28	-	-	TRBJ1-5	TGTGCCAGCAGTTTTCCATCTGGCCAGCCCCAGCATTTT	CASSFPSGQPQHF
TRBV6-2/TRBV6-3	many	-	TRBJ1-2	TGTGCCAGCAGTACAGGAGAAACGTGGGGCTACACCTTC	CASSTGETWGYTF
TRBV5-4	-	TRBD1	TRBJ2-2	TGTGCCAGCAGCGACCGGGACAGGGGGACGACCGGGGAGCTGTTTTTT	CASSDRDRGTTGELFF
TRBV6-5	-	TRBD1	TRBJ1-1	TGTGCCAGCAGCCAGGGGGCGGGTGAAGCTTTCTTT	CASSQGAGEAFF
TRBV6-5	many	-	TRBJ2-5	TGTGCCAGCAGTTACTCAGCAGAGCAAGAGACCCAGTACTTC	CASSYSAEQETQYF
TRBV27	few	-	TRBJ2-7	TGTGCCAGCAGCAGGACACCATCCTACGAGCAGTACTTC	CASSRTPSYEQYF
TRBV4-2	few	TRBD2	TRBJ2-5	TGTGCCAGCAGCCAAGTGGGAGGGGTGCAGGAGACCCAGTACTTC	CASSQVGGVQETQYF
TRBV20-1	-	TRBD1	TRBJ2-1	TGCAGTGCTAGAGAGGTACAGGGGTCGTTCTACAATGAGCAGTTCTTC	CSAREVQGSFYNEQFF
TRBV29-1	-	-	TRBJ1-2	TGCAACGCCCCACAGGGTCTAGGCTATGGCTACACCTTC	CNAPQGLGYGYTF
TRBV18	-	TRBD1	TRBJ2-5	TGTGCCAGCTCAGCAGGGGACAGACCTAGCTCGACCCAGTACTTC	CASSAGDRPSSTQYF
TRBV3-1	-	-	TRBJ1-1	TGTGCCAGCAGCCAAGACCCCGGGGGGGGCCCAGAAGCTTTCTTT	CASSQDPGGGPEAFF
TRBV7-9	-	-	TRBJ1-6	TGTGCCAGCAGCTCGACAGACCTGAATTCACCCCTCCACTTT	CASSSTDLNSPLHF
TRBV6-5	few	-	TRBJ2-2	TGTGCCAGCAGTTACTCAGGGCCGCCCGGGGAGCTGTTTTTT	CASSYSGPPGELFF
TRBV23-1	few	-	TRBJ1-2	TGCGCCAGCAGTCAATCGGGAAGGCACTATGGCTACACCTTC	CASSQSGRHYGYTF
TRBV10-2	-	-	TRBJ2-7	TGCGCCAGCGGGGCGGGGCCTTTTTCCTACGAGCAGTACTTC	CASGAGPFSYEQYF
TRBV7-9	few	TRBD2	TRBJ2-5	TGTGCCAGCAGCTTAGGAAGCGGGGGGGCCCAAGAGACCCAGTACTTC	CASSLGSGGAQETQYF
TRBV18	few	TRBD1	TRBJ2-2	TGTGCCAGCTCACCATCCCGGGACAGATACACCGGGGAGCTGTTTTTT	CASSPSRDRYTGELFF
TRBV4-1	-	TRBD1	TRBJ1-6	TGCGCCAGCAGCCTACGACAGGGTGAGGGCAATTCACCCCTCCACTTT	CASSLRQGEGNSPLHF
TRBV4-1	-	-	TRBJ2-7	TGCGCCAGCAGCCCTTACCTATCCGGCGAGCAGTACTTC	CASSPYLSGEQYF
TRBV4-1	-	-	TRBJ1-2	TGCGCCAGCAGCCAAGATCCGGGGGGCTACACCTTC	CASSQDPGGYTF
TRBV27	few	-	TRBJ1-1	TGTGCCAGCAGTTCAGAATACCCTAGGGGCACTGAAGCTTTCTTT	CASSSEYPRGTEAFF
TRBV4-1	many	-	TRBJ1-3	TGCGCCAGCAGCCAAACGGGGACCTCTGGAAACACCATATATTTT	CASSQTGTSGNTIYF
TRBV5-6	hyperexpanded	TRBD1	TRBJ2-1	TGTGCCAGCAGCCCGCCGGGACAGCACAATGAGCAGTTCTTC	CASSPPGQHNEQFF
TRBV7-9	few	TRBD1	TRBJ1-1	TGTGCCAGCAGCCCCGGGGACAGGGGGCTCACTGAAGCTTTCTTT	CASSPGDRGLTEAFF
TRBV20-1	-	-	TRBJ2-1	TGCTGTGCTAGTCGGGCCGCGCGGATACGGCACAATGAGCAGTTCTTC	CCASRAARIRHNEQFF